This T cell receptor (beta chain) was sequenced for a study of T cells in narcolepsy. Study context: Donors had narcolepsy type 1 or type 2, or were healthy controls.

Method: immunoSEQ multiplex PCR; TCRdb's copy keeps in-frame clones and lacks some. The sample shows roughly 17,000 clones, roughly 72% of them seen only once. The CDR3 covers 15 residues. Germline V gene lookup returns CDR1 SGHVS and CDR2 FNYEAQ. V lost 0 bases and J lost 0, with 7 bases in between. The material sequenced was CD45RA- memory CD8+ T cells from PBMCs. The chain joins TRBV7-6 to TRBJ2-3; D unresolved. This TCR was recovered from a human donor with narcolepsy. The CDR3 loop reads CASSLAAVSTDTQYF. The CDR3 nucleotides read TGTGCCAGCAGCTTAGCGGCCGTAAGCACAGATACGCAGTATTTT. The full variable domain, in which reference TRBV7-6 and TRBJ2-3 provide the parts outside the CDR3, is GAGVSQSPRYKVTKRGQDVALRCDPISGHVSLYWYRQALGQGPEFLTYFNYEAQQDKSGLPNDRFSAERPEGSISTLTIQRTEQRDSAMYRCASSLAAVSTDTQYFGPGTRLTVL.